A selection of T cell receptor beta chains follows, all from one sample in a study of Ad26.COV2.S vaccination and SARS-CoV-2 variants. Only in-frame clones appear in the TCRdb table, and some are missing; sequencing was by immunoSEQ multiplex PCR. The sample lists hundreds of thousands of clones; around 87% were seen once. This material consisted of peripheral blood, taken in a trial of Ad26.COV2.S vaccine versus placebo. These receptors all stem from a person aged 18-60 years who received the Ad26.COV2.S COVID-19 vaccine or a placebo. Each CDR3 is given with its conserved first and last residue. The D gene is left open where the match is weak. Size values are once, few and many counts, or a class for expanded clones, and some rows have none.

size: .
J: TRBJ1-2
D: .
V: TRBV2
CDR3: CASSLQGNGYTF
DNA: TGTGCCAGCAGTTTACAGGGTAACGGCTACACCTTC

size: .
J: TRBJ2-3
D: .
V: TRBV14
CDR3: CASKERYSTDTQYF
DNA: TGTGCCAGCAAGGAGCGATATTCCACAGATACGCAGTATTTT

size: .
J: TRBJ1-2
D: .
V: TRBV2
CDR3: CASSASGQEFWGYTF
DNA: TGTGCCAGCAGTGCATCGGGCCAGGAATTCTGGGGCTACACCTTC

size: .
J: TRBJ1-6
D: .
V: TRBV6-5
CDR3: CASSYSFGTPLHF
DNA: TGTGCCAGCAGTTACTCGTTTGGGACACCCCTCCACTTT

size: .
J: TRBJ1-5
D: .
V: TRBV4-3
CDR3: CASSQDRASNQPQHF
DNA: TGCGCCAGCAGCCAAGATCGTGCGAGCAATCAGCCCCAGCATTTT

size: .
J: TRBJ2-3
D: TRBD2
V: TRBV7-9
CDR3: CASSRPGGSTDTQYF
DNA: TGTGCCAGCAGCCGGCCGGGGGGGAGCACAGATACGCAGTATTTT

size: .
J: TRBJ1-2
D: TRBD1
V: TRBV6-5
CDR3: CASTKGQRNYGYTF
DNA: TGTGCCAGCACTAAGGGACAGCGTAACTATGGCTACACCTTC

size: .
J: TRBJ1-2
D: TRBD1
V: TRBV6-6
CDR3: CASSSGQINYGYTF
DNA: TGTGCCAGCAGTTCGGGACAGATTAACTATGGCTACACCTTC

size: .
J: TRBJ1-5
D: .
V: TRBV7-9
CDR3: CASSPGTGNQPQHF
DNA: TGTGCCAGCAGCCCCGGCACGGGCAATCAGCCCCAGCATTTT

size: .
J: TRBJ1-4
D: .
V: TRBV25-1
CDR3: CASSEYFGTGNEKLFF
DNA: TGTGCCAGCAGTGAATATTTTGGGACGGGGAATGAAAAACTGTTTTTT

size: few
J: TRBJ2-3
D: TRBD2
V: TRBV11-2
CDR3: CASSLLAGAGGTQYF
DNA: TGTGCCAGCAGCTTATTAGCGGGAGCAGGAGGTACGCAGTATTTT

size: .
J: TRBJ2-1
D: .
V: TRBV18
CDR3: CASSPTLSSYNEQFF
DNA: TGTGCCAGCTCACCGACTCTTAGCTCCTACAATGAGCAGTTCTTC

size: .
J: TRBJ2-2
D: TRBD1
V: TRBV5-1
CDR3: CASRLDRGQTGELFF
DNA: TGCGCCAGCAGATTGGACAGGGGGCAAACCGGGGAGCTGTTTTTT

size: once
J: TRBJ2-5
D: .
V: TRBV19
CDR3: CASSIVEDLGQETQYF
DNA: TGTGCCAGTAGTATAGTCGAGGACCTGGGACAAGAGACCCAGTACTTC

size: once
J: TRBJ2-7
D: .
V: TRBV15
CDR3: CATGPSTRGYEQYF
DNA: TGTGCCACCGGGCCCTCCACCCGGGGCTACGAGCAGTACTTC

size: .
J: TRBJ1-1
D: .
V: TRBV7-9
CDR3: CASRLTGLNTEAFF
DNA: TGTGCCAGCAGGCTCACAGGGTTGAACACTGAAGCTTTCTTT

size: .
J: TRBJ1-1
D: TRBD1
V: TRBV4-2
CDR3: CASSPINLQGDTEAFF
DNA: TGTGCCAGCAGCCCCATAAACTTACAGGGGGACACTGAAGCTTTCTTT

size: few
J: TRBJ2-7
D: .
V: TRBV7-9
CDR3: CASSPGSYEQYF
DNA: TGTGCCAGCAGCCCGGGGAGTTACGAGCAGTACTTC

size: .
J: TRBJ1-1
D: .
V: TRBV3-1/TRBV3-2
CDR3: CASSHIPSGEDTEAFF
DNA: TGTGCCAGCAGCCATATCCCAAGCGGCGAAGACACTGAAGCTTTCTTT

size: once
J: TRBJ2-7
D: TRBD2
V: TRBV18
CDR3: CASSPRPLAGNEQYF
DNA: TGTGCCAGCTCACCACGCCCACTAGCGGGGAACGAGCAGTACTTC

size: .
J: TRBJ1-4
D: .
V: TRBV28
CDR3: CASSLSDEKLFF
DNA: TGTGCCAGCAGTTTATCCGATGAAAAACTGTTTTTT

size: .
J: TRBJ1-2
D: .
V: TRBV19
CDR3: CASRPSGGYGYTF
DNA: TGTGCCAGCCGGCCCTCCGGCGGGTATGGCTACACCTTC

size: once
J: TRBJ2-1
D: .
V: TRBV20-1
CDR3: CSARSYYEQFF
DNA: TGCAGTGCTCGTAGTTACTATGAGCAGTTCTTC

size: .
J: TRBJ2-7
D: .
V: TRBV21-1
CDR3: CASSRRRIAGGLYEQYF
DNA: TGTGCCAGCAGCCGCCGGCGGATAGCGGGGGGGCTGTACGAGCAGTACTTC

size: .
J: TRBJ2-7
D: .
V: TRBV4-1
CDR3: CASSPRQGSSPYEQYF
DNA: TGCGCCAGCAGCCCGCGCCAGGGGAGCTCTCCCTACGAGCAGTACTTC

size: .
J: TRBJ2-3
D: .
V: TRBV29-1
CDR3: CSAGGDTLGTDTQYF
DNA: TGCAGCGCTGGGGGAGATACACTGGGCACAGATACGCAGTATTTT

size: .
J: TRBJ2-5
D: .
V: TRBV11-1
CDR3: CASSLGYQETQYF
DNA: TGTGCCAGCAGCTTGGGCTACCAAGAGACCCAGTACTTC

size: .
J: TRBJ1-3
D: .
V: TRBV7-8
CDR3: CASSLGSIGNTIYF
DNA: TGTGCCAGCAGCTTAGGCTCTATCGGAAACACCATATATTTT

size: .
J: TRBJ1-2
D: TRBD1
V: TRBV5-1
CDR3: CASSPEGQGAEGYTF
DNA: TGCGCCAGCAGCCCGGAAGGACAGGGGGCCGAAGGCTACACCTTC

size: .
J: TRBJ1-3
D: TRBD1
V: TRBV5-1
CDR3: CASSPYRGSGNTIYF
DNA: TGCGCCAGCAGCCCGTACAGGGGATCTGGAAACACCATATATTTT

size: .
J: TRBJ1-5
D: .
V: TRBV6-5
CDR3: CASSRDNSNQPQHF
DNA: TGTGCCAGCAGCCGGGACAATAGCAATCAGCCCCAGCATTTT

size: .
J: TRBJ1-3
D: .
V: TRBV7-8
CDR3: CASSEDHVDTIYF
DNA: TGTGCCAGCAGCGAGGACCATGTAGACACCATATATTTT

size: .
J: TRBJ1-1
D: .
V: TRBV2
CDR3: CASHIKGNTEAFF
DNA: TGTGCCAGCCATATCAAGGGGAACACTGAAGCTTTCTTT

size: .
J: TRBJ1-1
D: .
V: TRBV3-1/TRBV3-2
CDR3: CASSLVPTGTEAFF
DNA: TGTGCCAGCAGCCTCGTTCCCACGGGAACTGAAGCTTTCTTT

size: .
J: TRBJ1-4
D: .
V: TRBV15
CDR3: CATSRDSVNEKLFF
DNA: TGTGCCACCAGCAGAGATTCAGTTAATGAAAAACTGTTTTTT

size: .
J: TRBJ1-3
D: TRBD1
V: TRBV5-1
CDR3: CASSLGDRATGNTIYF
DNA: TGCGCCAGCAGCTTGGGGGACAGGGCCACTGGAAACACCATATATTTT

size: .
J: TRBJ1-2
D: .
V: TRBV12-3/TRBV12-4
CDR3: CASSFGLEGYTF
DNA: TGTGCCAGCAGTTTCGGGTTGGAGGGCTACACCTTC

size: few
J: TRBJ2-1
D: TRBD2
V: TRBV6-5
CDR3: CASSGGASSYNEQFF
DNA: TGTGCCAGTTCCGGGGGGGCTAGCTCCTACAATGAGCAGTTCTTC

size: .
J: TRBJ2-1
D: TRBD2
V: TRBV12-5
CDR3: CASALFVAGVKNEQFF
DNA: TGTGCTAGTGCCCTGTTTGTAGCGGGAGTTAAAAATGAGCAGTTCTTC

size: .
J: TRBJ1-2
D: .
V: TRBV30
CDR3: CAWSVKRDGYTF
DNA: TGTGCCTGGAGTGTAAAACGCGATGGCTACACCTTC

size: .
J: TRBJ1-2
D: .
V: TRBV27
CDR3: CASSPRAYGYTF
DNA: TGTGCCAGCAGCCCCAGGGCCTATGGCTACACCTTC

size: .
J: TRBJ1-1
D: .
V: TRBV10-1
CDR3: CASSRDRYTEAFF
DNA: TGCGCCAGCAGCAGGGACCGCTACACTGAAGCTTTCTTT